These 7 T cell receptor beta chains share one sample of origin, sequenced in a study of blood T cell repertoires in COVID-19 (dated by TCRdb to the early 2020s). Receptor libraries were prepared by the immunoSEQ multiplex PCR assay. The source is immuneACCESS, and TCRdb retained only in-frame sequences with V and J called. Part of the clones is not carried over; for the studies checked, unresolved V genes explain less than half of this, and the remainder is unexplained. A total of roughly 150,000 clones appear in this sample, around 81% of them only once. The ten top clones hold 11% of the sample. Sequencing was carried out using peripheral blood. The receptors here all came from a man between 65 and 80 years old with active or convalescent COVID-19.

This clone was seen only once. The chain is built from TRBV19 and TRBJ1-5, with a weak D call TRBD1 (5 bases). Germline assignment: CDR1 LNHDA and CDR2 SQIVND (reference sequence). Trimming cost V 3 bases and J 5 bases, with 17 bases left between them. The CDR3 consists of 16 residues. This CDR3 is CASSMGPAVGHQPQHF. CDR3 sequence (DNA): TGTGCCAGTAGTATGGGGCCGGCGGTCGGGCATCAGCCCCAGCATTTT.

V usage is TRBV10-2 and J usage is TRBJ2-5; a weak D match, TRBD2 (6 bases). In germline, CDR1 is WSHSY, CDR2 SAAADI. The CDR3 consists of 16 residues. The V gene lost 4 bases and the J gene lost 4 bases, with 19 bases spanning the gap. The CDR3, as DNA: TGCGCCAGCAGTGTCAACGACTGGACTATAGGAGAGACCCAGTACTTC. As protein: CASSVNDWTIGETQYF.

The chain employs TRBV28 and TRBJ1-2; D gene ambiguous. CDR1 is MDHEN, CDR2 SYDVKM, per germline. The CDR3 contains 12 residues. The V and J ends lost 4 bases and 1 base respectively, with 4 bases between them. The CDR3 spells CASSSVNYGYTF. The CDR3 nucleotides are TGTGCCAGCAGTTCGGTTAACTATGGCTACACCTTC.

The chain employs TRBV5-1 and TRBJ1-2, with 8 bases matching TRBD1. The CDR3 has 17 amino acids. Unmatched junction bases numbered 11, after V lost 0 bases and J lost 4 bases. The germline V gene has CDR1 SGHRS and CDR2 YFSETQ. CDR3 sequence (DNA): TGCGCCAGCAGCTTGGCCTATGGGGACAGGTCCTTCTATGGCTACACCTTC. It yields the protein CASSLAYGDRSFYGYTF.

V gene TRBV28 combines with J gene TRBJ2-1; TRBD2 matches at 7 bases. Germline assignment: CDR1 MDHEN and CDR2 SYDVKM. The CDR3 runs to 13 residues. Trimming cost V 3 bases and J 11 bases; bases outside gene matches: 7. The CDR3 DNA is TGTGCCAGCAGTTTGCCCCTAGCGGATAAGCAGTTCTTC. Translation gives CASSLPLADKQFF.

This chain joins TRBV5-1 and TRBJ2-1; 8 bases agree with TRBD1. The CDR3 is made up of 18 amino acids. The ends lost 0 bases at V and 0 bases at J; junction bases unmatched: 8. Germline V gene sequence: CDR1 SGHRS, CDR2 YFSETQ. The CDR3 spells CASSLVGQALSSYNEQFF. CDR3 coding DNA: TGCGCCAGCAGCTTGGTGGGACAGGCACTTAGCTCCTACAATGAGCAGTTCTTC.

The chain links TRBV18 to TRBJ2-7; 7 bases match TRBD1. The CDR3 runs to 16 residues. V lost 2 bases and J lost 3; bases outside the gene matches: 10. The V gene's germline CDR1 is KGHSH and CDR2 LQKENI. CDR3 region: CASSPNNPTGSYEQYF. Written as DNA, the CDR3 is TGTGCCAGCTCACCAAACAACCCGACAGGGAGCTACGAGCAGTACTTC.